This TCR beta chain was captured by sequencing in a study of a mutant IDH1 vaccine in newly diagnosed glioma. Repertoires were generated with immunoSEQ multiplex PCR, while TCRdb's copy carries only in-frame clones and drops some. Of more than 35,000 clones listed, 81% are singletons. Regarding this clone: Its specificity is unknown.

V dropped 0 bases and J dropped 2 bases, with 8 bases sitting between them. Germline values: CDR1 MGHRA, CDR2 YSYEKL. The CDR3 is 15 amino acids. Time point reported: week 23, last vaccination. It was 300 ug of mutant IDH1 20-mer peptide that made up each vaccine dose, given with topical imiquimod. Source: PBMCs, taken from a glioma patient whose treatment included an IDH1 peptide vaccine. This sequence originates from a man aged 40-49 years with glioma. This chain links TRBV4-1 with TRBJ2-4; D might be TRBD2 (5 bases). CDR3 protein: CASSQDGGTKNIQYF. The CDR3 DNA reads as TGCGCCAGCAGCCAAGATGGAGGTACCAAAAACATTCAGTACTTC.